The TCR beta chain described here comes from a study of blood T cell repertoires in COVID-19. Overall study context: Whether acute or convalescent, the COVID-19 samples came from the United States, Italy and Spain. PBMCs, B-cell-depleted T cells, or T cells provided the cDNA or gDNA that made up the material.

Authors' data handling: The authors estimated nucleated cell counts from reference gene primer amplification. Data came from immunoSEQ multiplex PCR; TCRdb stores just in-frame clones and leaves some out. V, J and clone size were drawn from that table, and D and trimming were deduced from the DNA. The data contain about 220,000 clones, 60% to 85% of them singletons. The CDR3 has 17 amino acids. Trimming at V came to 0 bases and at J to 4 bases, leaving 6 bases not matched to a gene. Germline assignment: CDR1 SGHRS and CDR2 YFSETQ. This chain connects TRBV5-1 to TRBJ2-6, with 8 bases matching TRBD1. The sample taken for sequencing was peripheral blood. The sequence was obtained from a woman between 65 and 79 years old with acute or convalescent COVID-19. As DNA, the CDR3 is TGCGCCAGCAGCTTGGATCGGACAGGGCCCGGGGCCAACGTCCTGACTTTC. Its protein is CASSLDRTGPGANVLTF.